This entry concerns a single TCR beta chain. Its matching antigen is unknown. Libraries of TRB cDNA were made by 5' RACE and carried UMIs. TCRdb reanalyzed the 5' RACE reads and collapses them to one entry per CDR3 protein, without DNA. The sample's table shows fewer than 90,000 distinct CDR3 sequences. This CDR3 has 13 amino acids. Germline values: CDR1 MNHEY, CDR2 SMNVEV (reference sequence). This sample is part of a study of CXCR3-negative and CXCR3-positive naive CD8 T cells. Study-wide findings and caveats: For the naive subsets, surface CD5 was similar, and TCR strength was inferred from TRB CDR3 properties. The TRB CDR3s that CXCR3-positive naive cells carried were more hydrophobic than those of CXCR3-negative naive cells.

The chain employs TRBV27 and TRBJ1-1. The specimen sequenced was naive CXCR3+ CD8+ T cells from blood. Subset meaning: CD45RO-CCR7+CD27+CD95- naive CD8+ T cells expressing CXCR3 (TNR3+). This receptor was identified in a human donor in good health. Some clones in this sample may be carry-over from other donors' samples. CDR3: CASSRKMNTEAFF.